The 18 T cell receptor beta chains below come from one sample, sequenced in a study of blood T cell repertoires in COVID-19. Sequencing was performed with immunoSEQ multiplex PCR; in TCRdb, only in-frame clones are kept and a portion is missing. Of about 280,000 clones detected, 89% appear once; the ten largest clones hold about 0.94%. Specimen: peripheral blood. Receptors were obtained from a woman in her thirties or forties who had recovered from COVID-19.

The chain uses TRBV3-1 (or the pseudogene TRBV3-2) and TRBJ2-7, with a tentative D call TRBD1 (6 bases). With 0 bases removed from V and 0 bases from J, the gap between germline ends came to 12 bases. Per the germline V gene, CDR1 is LGHDT and CDR2 is YNNKEL (reference sequence). The CDR3 loop spans 16 amino acids. The DNA for the CDR3 is TGTGCCAGCAGCCAAGAGTGGGGGCGAACCTCCTACGAGCAGTACTTC. Translated: CASSQEWGRTSYEQYF.

The gene calls are TRBV5-1 and TRBJ2-5; possible D gene TRBD2, 6 bases. Germline V lookup: CDR1 SGHRS, CDR2 YFSETQ. The CDR3 runs 14 residues. The V end was cut by 0 bases, the J end by 5 bases, with 11 bases between. The CDR3, as DNA: TGCGCCAGCAGCTTGGGGGCAGGGAGGGAGACCCAGTACTTC. This gives the protein CASSLGAGRETQYF.

V is TRBV27 and J is TRBJ2-3; 8 bases match TRBD2. CDR3 length: 13 residues. From germline, CDR1 is MNHEY and CDR2 SMNVEV (reference sequence). V dropped 5 bases and J dropped 6; count of bases not matched to a gene: 4. The CDR3 coding sequence is TGTGCCAGCAGTCAGCGGGAGAGCGATACGCAGTATTTT. Translation gives CASSQRESDTQYF.

The chain carries TRBV15 and TRBJ1-4; 8 bases align to TRBD1. CDR3 length equals 16 residues. Germline lookup yields CDR1 LNHNV and CDR2 YYDKDF (reference sequence). V gave up 0 bases and J gave up 5 bases; unmatched junction bases: 5. This chain's CDR3 is CATSRERTGLNEKLFF. The CDR3 DNA reads TGTGCCACCAGCAGAGAAAGGACAGGGCTAAATGAAAAACTGTTTTTT. Together with reference TRBV15 and TRBJ1-4, the CDR3 gives the full variable domain: DAMVIQNPRYQVTQFGKPVTLSCSQTLNHNVMYWYQQKSSQAPKLLFHYYDKDFNNEADTPDNFQSRRPNTSFCFLDIRSPGLGDTAMYLCATSRERTGLNEKLFFGSGTQLSVL.

This clone was recorded once. V and J are TRBV12-3 or TRBV12-4 and TRBJ2-1, with D possibly being TRBD2 (5 bases). CDR3 length: 13 residues. The V end lost 3 bases, the J end lost 9 bases, and 12 bases lay between the germline ends. CDR3: CASSFASRGEQFF. CDR3 in DNA: TGTGCCAGCAGTTTTGCCTCACGGGGTGAGCAGTTCTTC.

The chain uses TRBV30 and TRBJ1-2; 11 bases map to TRBD1. The CDR3 consists of 16 residues. Germline V lookup: CDR1 GTSNPN, CDR2 SVGIG (reference sequence). The J segment lost 0 bases and the V segment lost 5 bases, leaving 8 bases of the junction unmatched. CDR3 sequence (DNA): TGTGCCTGGGACGGGACAGGGGGTAACCCTAACTATGGCTACACCTTC. It specifies CAWDGTGGNPNYGYTF.

The V gene is TRBV9, the J gene TRBJ2-7; a possible D gene is TRBD2 (5 bases). This CDR3 has 14 amino acids. Germline CDR1 SGDLS, CDR2 YYNGEE. Trimming took 4 bases from V and 7 from J, leaving 18 bases between them. The CDR3 nucleotides read TGTGCCAGCAGCCCACAGACGGGGAGTTTTGAGCAGTACTTC. It yields the protein CASSPQTGSFEQYF. The whole variable domain, filled in from reference TRBV9 and TRBJ2-7, reads DSGVTQTPKHLITATGQRVTLRCSPRSGDLSVYWYQQSLDQGLQFLIQYYNGEERAKGNILERFSAQQFPDLHSELNLSSLELGDSALYFCASSPQTGSFEQYFGPGTRLTVT.

The chain joins TRBV27 to TRBJ2-1, with TRBD2 matching over 7 bases. The trim removed 4 bases at V and 10 bases at J, leaving 7 bases unmatched. The germline V gene encodes CDR1 MNHEY and CDR2 SMNVEV (reference sequence). This CDR3 has 13 residues. The CDR3 DNA reads TGTGCCAGCAGTTCAACGGTGGGGGGGGAGCAGTTCTTC. Translating it yields CASSSTVGGEQFF.

The chain carries TRBV5-5 and TRBJ2-1, with D perhaps TRBD1 (5 bases). The CDR3 runs 13 residues. V lost 0 bases and J lost 8, with 9 bases in between. The germline gives CDR1 SGHKS, CDR2 YYEKEE (reference sequence). The DNA for the CDR3 is TGTGCCAGCAGCTTGGGGGGCTTGGATGAGCAGTTCTTC. Its translation: CASSLGGLDEQFF.

The chain recombines TRBV5-1 with TRBJ1-1, with 10 bases that match TRBD1. Germline CDR1 and CDR2: SGHRS and YFSETQ. The CDR3 has 16 residues. J was trimmed by 2 bases and V by 5 bases; bases with no gene match: 9. The CDR3 nucleotides read TGCGCCAGCAGGCACGGGACAGGGGTCAAAAACACTGAAGCTTTCTTT. Translation gives CASRHGTGVKNTEAFF.

This chain joins TRBV19 and TRBJ2-1, with D perhaps matching TRBD1 (7 bases). Per germline, CDR1 LNHDA and CDR2 SQIVND (reference sequence). This CDR3 region has 15 residues. V lost 7 bases and J lost 7, with 20 bases in between. As DNA, the CDR3 is TGTGCCAGTACTCCAGAAGCGTCAGGGGGGAATGAGCAGTTCTTC. Translation gives CASTPEASGGNEQFF.

The gene calls are TRBV24-1 and TRBJ2-5, with 8 bases identical to TRBD1. J was trimmed by 0 bases and V by 3 bases; bases with no gene match: 5. The CDR3 sequence is 16 residues long. Per germline, CDR1 KGHDR and CDR2 SFDVKD. The CDR3 bases are TGTGCCACCAGTGATCGGCAGGGGGCCTACCAAGAGACCCAGTACTTC. Translation gives CATSDRQGAYQETQYF.

This chain links TRBV4-1 with TRBJ2-3, with 7 bases aligning to TRBD1. V lost 1 base, J lost 9 bases, and 10 bases stayed unmatched. CDR1 and CDR2 from the germline V gene are MGHRA and YSYEKL. This CDR3 has 15 residues. The DNA of the CDR3 is TGCGCCAGCAGCCAAGTTGAAGGGGGCCCGGGGACGCAGTATTTT. This codes for CASSQVEGGPGTQYF.

The V call is TRBV3-1 (or the pseudogene TRBV3-2), the J call TRBJ2-3; tentative D call: TRBD2 (5 bases). V shed 4 bases and J shed 0 bases, with 11 bases lying between them. Germline CDR1 is LGHDT and CDR2 is YNNKEL (reference sequence). The CDR3 has 15 residues. The CDR3 sequence: CASSPVTGSTDTQYF. In DNA, the CDR3 is TGTGCCAGCAGCCCCGTGACGGGAAGCACAGATACGCAGTATTTT.

This chain connects TRBV18 to TRBJ2-7; D perhaps matches TRBD1 (6 bases). The V and J ends lost 6 bases and 6 bases respectively, with 18 bases between them. Looked up from germline, CDR1 is KGHSH and CDR2 is LQKENI. The CDR3 has 14 amino acids. CDR3 protein: CASSPNLGQSEQYF. The DNA of the CDR3 is TGTGCCAGCTCCCCCAACTTGGGACAAAGCGAGCAGTACTTC. The variable domain in full, with the rest retrieved from reference TRBV18 and TRBJ2-7, is NAGVMQNPRHLVRRRGQEARLRCSPMKGHSHVYWYRQLPEEGLKFMVYLQKENIIDESGMPKERFSAEFPKEGPSILRIQQVVRGDSAAYFCASSPNLGQSEQYFGPGTRLTVT.

This clone was recorded only once. This CDR3 is also generated by other DNA sequences in the sample. The chain carries TRBV2 and TRBJ2-5, with unresolved D. Trimming took 6 bases from V and 3 from J, leaving 5 bases between them. This CDR3 is 11 amino acids long. Germline V lookup: CDR1 SNHLY, CDR2 FYNNEI. CDR3 loop: CASRTEETQYF. DNA for the CDR3: TGTGCCAGCAGAACGGAAGAGACCCAGTACTTC.

The chain joins TRBV19 to TRBJ1-2; 10 bases match TRBD1. This CDR3 region has 12 residues. Germline assignment: CDR1 LNHDA and CDR2 SQIVND (reference sequence). Trimming cost V 6 bases and J 8 bases; bases outside gene matches: 3. The CDR3 loop reads CASSGQGVGYTF. As DNA, the CDR3 is TGTGCCAGTAGCGGACAGGGGGTAGGCTACACCTTC.

The chain joins TRBV2 to TRBJ2-4, with a tentative D call TRBD2 (6 bases). The V and J ends lost 8 bases and 0 bases respectively, with 14 bases between them. Germline CDR1 reads SNHLY; CDR2 reads FYNNEI. The length of the CDR3 is 15 residues. The CDR3 nucleotides read TGTGCCAGCGCTGCGGGACTGATAGCCAAAAACATTCAGTACTTC. It specifies CASAAGLIAKNIQYF.